This TCR beta chain was identified in a study of technical replicates of blood from four donors (dated 2017 in TCRdb). Library preparation used the immunoSEQ multiplex PCR assay. Sourced from immuneACCESS, this table was stored by TCRdb with only in-frame sequences that have V and J called. A share of the clones is absent; for the studies checked, an unresolved V gene accounts for under half, and the remainder has no known explanation. The sample table shows tens of thousands of clones, and about 96% are seen once. About 0.39% of the sample belongs to the ten largest clones. Via the germline V gene, CDR1 is ENHRY and CDR2 SYGVKD. Trimmed from V: 4 bases; trimmed from J: 5 bases; junction bases lacking a gene match: 8. Including cysteine and phenylalanine, the CDR3 has 15 amino acids. Only CDR3 DNA remains: 45 bases, in frame from the first base. With respect to this clone: What this receptor recognizes is not known. Within one base of it there is no much larger clone, and no base qualities were kept.

Sequences were obtained from T cells isolated from PBMCs. This receptor chain uses TRBV10-3 and TRBJ1-2; 9 nucleotides in the junction match TRBD1. The source of this sequence is a human donor in good health. The CDR3 has the sequence CAISVSGTGSYGYTF. The nucleotide sequence is given as TGTGCCATCAGTGTCTCCGGGACAGGGTCTTATGGCTACACCTTC.